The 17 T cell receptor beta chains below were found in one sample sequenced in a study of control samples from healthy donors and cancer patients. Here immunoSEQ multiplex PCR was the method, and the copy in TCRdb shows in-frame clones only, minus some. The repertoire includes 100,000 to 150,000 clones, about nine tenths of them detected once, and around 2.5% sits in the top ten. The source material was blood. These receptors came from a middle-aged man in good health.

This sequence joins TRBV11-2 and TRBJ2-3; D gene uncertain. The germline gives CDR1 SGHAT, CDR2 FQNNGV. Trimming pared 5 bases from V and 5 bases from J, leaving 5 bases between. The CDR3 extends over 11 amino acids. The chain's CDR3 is CASSLQDTQYF. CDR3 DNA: TGTGCCAGCAGCCTACAAGATACGCAGTATTTT.

The CDR3 coding sequence is TGTGCCTGGAGTGTTGGTCTGCGGAGAGAAGCTTTCTTT. Residues: CAWSVGLRREAFF. The chain uses TRBV30 and TRBJ1-1, with D unclear. CDR3 length: 13 amino acids. From germline, CDR1 is GTSNPN and CDR2 SVGIG (reference sequence). V was trimmed by 0 bases and J by 8 bases, leaving 13 bases between them.

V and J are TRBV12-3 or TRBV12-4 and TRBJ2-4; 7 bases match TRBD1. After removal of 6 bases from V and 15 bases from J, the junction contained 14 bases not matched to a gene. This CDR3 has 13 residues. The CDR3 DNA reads TGTGCCAGCAGCCGACAGGGTAGAGAGCCGCGGTACTTC. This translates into CASSRQGREPRYF.

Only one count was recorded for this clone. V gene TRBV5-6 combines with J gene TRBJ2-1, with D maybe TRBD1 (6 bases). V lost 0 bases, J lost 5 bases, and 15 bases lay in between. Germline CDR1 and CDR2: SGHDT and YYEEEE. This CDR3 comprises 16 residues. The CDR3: CASSLAVRGRHNEQFF. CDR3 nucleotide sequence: TGTGCCAGCAGCTTGGCCGTCAGGGGCCGACACAATGAGCAGTTCTTC.

This CDR3 reads CASSLRGRPSDEQFF. DNA for the CDR3: TGTGCCAGCAGTTTACGAGGACGGCCATCGGATGAGCAGTTCTTC. The J gene is TRBJ2-1, the V gene TRBV28; D is unresolved. The CDR3 is made up of 15 amino acids. Germline CDR1 and CDR2: MDHEN and SYDVKM. The germline V and J ends were trimmed by 2 bases and 8 bases, with 16 bases remaining between them. The variable domain in full, with the rest retrieved from reference TRBV28 and TRBJ2-1, is DVKVTQSSRYLVKRTGEKVFLECVQDMDHENMFWYRQDPGLGLRLIYFSYDVKMKEKGDIPEGYSVSREKKERFSLILESASTNQTSMYLCASSLRGRPSDEQFFGPGTRLTVL.

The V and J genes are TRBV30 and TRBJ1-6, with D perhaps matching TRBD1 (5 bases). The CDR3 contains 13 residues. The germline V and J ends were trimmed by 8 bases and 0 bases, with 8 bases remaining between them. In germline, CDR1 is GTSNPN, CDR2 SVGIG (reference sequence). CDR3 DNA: TGTGCCCGACAGAGCTCCTATAATTCACCCCTCCACTTT. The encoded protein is CARQSSYNSPLHF.

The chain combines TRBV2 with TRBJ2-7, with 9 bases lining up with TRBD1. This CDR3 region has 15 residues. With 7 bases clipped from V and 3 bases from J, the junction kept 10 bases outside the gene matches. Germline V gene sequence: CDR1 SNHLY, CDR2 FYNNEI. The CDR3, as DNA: TGTGCCAGCAACTCCCCCGGGACAGGGTTCTACGAGCAGTACTTC. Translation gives CASNSPGTGFYEQYF. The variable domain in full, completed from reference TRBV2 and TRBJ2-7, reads EPEVTQTPSHQVTQMGQEVILRCVPISNHLYFYWYRQILGQKVEFLVSFYNNEISEKSEIFDDQFSVERPDGSNFTLKIRSTKLEDSAMYFCASNSPGTGFYEQYFGPGTRLTVT.

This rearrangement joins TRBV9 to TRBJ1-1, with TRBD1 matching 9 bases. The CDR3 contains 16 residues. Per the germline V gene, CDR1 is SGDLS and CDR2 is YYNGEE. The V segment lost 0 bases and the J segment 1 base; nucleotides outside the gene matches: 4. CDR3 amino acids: CASSVEGTGPNTEAFF. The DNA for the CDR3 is TGTGCCAGCAGCGTAGAGGGGACAGGGCCGAACACTGAAGCTTTCTTT.

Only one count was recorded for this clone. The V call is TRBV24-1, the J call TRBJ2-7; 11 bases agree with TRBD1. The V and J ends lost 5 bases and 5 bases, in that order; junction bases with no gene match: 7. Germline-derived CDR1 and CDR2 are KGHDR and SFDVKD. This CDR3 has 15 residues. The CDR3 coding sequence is TGTGCCACCAGTGTGGGAGGGACAGGGGGGAACGAGCAGTACTTC. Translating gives CATSVGGTGGNEQYF.

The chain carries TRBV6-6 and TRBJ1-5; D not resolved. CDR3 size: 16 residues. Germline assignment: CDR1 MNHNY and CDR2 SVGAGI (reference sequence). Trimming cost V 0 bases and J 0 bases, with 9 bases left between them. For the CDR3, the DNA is TGTGCCAGCAGTTACTCCCTCGGGGTTAGCAATCAGCCCCAGCATTTT. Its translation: CASSYSLGVSNQPQHF.

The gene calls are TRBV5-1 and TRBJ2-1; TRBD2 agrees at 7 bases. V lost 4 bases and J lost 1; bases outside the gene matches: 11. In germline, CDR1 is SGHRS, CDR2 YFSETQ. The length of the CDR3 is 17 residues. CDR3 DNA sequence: TGCGCCAGCAGCCAACGACGAACTAGCGTATCCTACAATGAGCAGTTCTTC. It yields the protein CASSQRRTSVSYNEQFF. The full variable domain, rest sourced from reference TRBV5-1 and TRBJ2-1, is KAGVTQTPRYLIKTRGQQVTLSCSPISGHRSVSWYQQTPGQGLQFLFEYFSETQRNKGNFPGRFSGRQFSNSRSEMNVSTLELGDSALYLCASSQRRTSVSYNEQFFGPGTRLTVL.

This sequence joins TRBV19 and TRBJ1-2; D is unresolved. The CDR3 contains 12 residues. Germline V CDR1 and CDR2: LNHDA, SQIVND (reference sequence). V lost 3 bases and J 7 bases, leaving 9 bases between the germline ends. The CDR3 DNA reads TGTGCCAGTAGTATCCCCCTTGGTGGCTACACCTTC. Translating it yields CASSIPLGGYTF.

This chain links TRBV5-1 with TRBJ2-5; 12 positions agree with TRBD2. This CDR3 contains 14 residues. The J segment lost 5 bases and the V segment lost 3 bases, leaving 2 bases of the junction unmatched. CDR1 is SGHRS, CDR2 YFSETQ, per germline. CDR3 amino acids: CASSSSGGAETQYF. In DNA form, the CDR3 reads TGCGCCAGCAGCTCTAGCGGGGGGGCCGAGACCCAGTACTTC.

The CDR3 loop is CASSQAAGLYNSPLHF. The CDR3 DNA sequence: TGTGCCAGCAGCCAAGCCGCGGGGCTCTATAATTCACCCCTCCACTTT. This rearrangement joins TRBV3-1 (or the pseudogene TRBV3-2) to TRBJ1-6; tentatively, D is TRBD1 (5 bases). Germline V gene lookup returns CDR1 LGHDT and CDR2 YNNKEL (reference sequence). V was cut by 1 base and J by 3 bases, with 10 bases left in between. This CDR3 has 16 amino acids.

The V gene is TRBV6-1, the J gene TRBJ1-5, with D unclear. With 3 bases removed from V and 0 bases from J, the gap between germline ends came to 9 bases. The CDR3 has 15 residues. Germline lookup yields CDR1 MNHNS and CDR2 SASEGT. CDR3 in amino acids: CASSEDGYSNQPQHF. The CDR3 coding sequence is TGTGCCAGCAGTGAGGACGGTTATAGCAATCAGCCCCAGCATTTT.

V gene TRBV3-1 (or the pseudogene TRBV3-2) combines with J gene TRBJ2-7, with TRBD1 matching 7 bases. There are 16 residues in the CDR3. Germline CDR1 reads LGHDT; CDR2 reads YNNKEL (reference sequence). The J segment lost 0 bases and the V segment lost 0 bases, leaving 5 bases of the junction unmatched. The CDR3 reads CASSQELAGGSYEQYF. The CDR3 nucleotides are TGTGCCAGCAGCCAAGAATTGGCAGGGGGCTCCTACGAGCAGTACTTC.

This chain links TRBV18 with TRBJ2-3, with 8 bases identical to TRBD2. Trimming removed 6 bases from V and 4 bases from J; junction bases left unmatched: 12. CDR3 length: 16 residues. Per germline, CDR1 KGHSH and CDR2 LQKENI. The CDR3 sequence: CASSQSGSGAADTQYF. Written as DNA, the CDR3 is TGTGCCAGCTCGCAGTCGGGTAGCGGGGCTGCAGATACGCAGTATTTT.